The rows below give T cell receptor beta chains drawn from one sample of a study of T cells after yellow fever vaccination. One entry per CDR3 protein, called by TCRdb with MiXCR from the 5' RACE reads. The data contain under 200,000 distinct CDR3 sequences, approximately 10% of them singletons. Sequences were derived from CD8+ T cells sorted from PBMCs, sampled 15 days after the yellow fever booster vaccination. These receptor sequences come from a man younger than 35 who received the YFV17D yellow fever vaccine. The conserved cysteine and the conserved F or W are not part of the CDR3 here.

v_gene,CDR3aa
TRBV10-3,AISRTGQAEAF
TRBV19,ASSILNREEEDTQY
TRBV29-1,SVTPGGYEAF
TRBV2,ASSRLAGNTQY
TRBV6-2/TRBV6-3,ASTRTRRETQY
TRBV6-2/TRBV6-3,ASSPLRTALSEKLF
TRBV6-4,ASSDLGGRYNEQF
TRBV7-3,ASSLAGSHRDTEAF
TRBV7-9,ASSLAAGQPQH
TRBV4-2,ASSQDTPLPYEQY
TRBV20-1,SAETKQETQY
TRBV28,ASSFEGTGYGYT
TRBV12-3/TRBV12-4,ASSPGTGSTGELF
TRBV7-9,ASSLDGREKLF
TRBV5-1,ASRIAGGLGETQY
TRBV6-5,ASSARSGQLGDSETQY
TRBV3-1,ASSHIGGFFYIEQF
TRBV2,ASVLGQGASRELF
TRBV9,ASSGGGSTDTQY
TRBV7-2,ASQTATNEKLF
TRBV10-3,AISGGQTSGTEAF
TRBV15,ATTTTRGGEMTQY
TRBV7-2,ASSWEGGEETQY
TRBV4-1,ASSARPNSPLH
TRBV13,ASSSLGQGFYEQY
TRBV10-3,ATTSGLTDTQY
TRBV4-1,ASSQRRTSGGADGDTQY
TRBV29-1,SVKLPDTGELF
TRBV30,AWSVQGTVTGELF
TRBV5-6,ASSVGLAGPRGEQY
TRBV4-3,ASSPEGTGANVLT
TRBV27,ASSRLISSYNSPLH
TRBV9,ASSVVPGSQYEQY
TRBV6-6,ATWLGRVEKLF
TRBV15,ATSRGTSGGADTQY
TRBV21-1,ASSKDDIGTGLGKLF
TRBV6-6,ASSYLASPLETQY
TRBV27,ASSLAQMNTEAF
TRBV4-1,ASSQAWSEAGAF
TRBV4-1,ASSRTGQQNTEAF
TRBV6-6,ASSYLRGQETQY
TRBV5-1,ASQGVMDTDTQY
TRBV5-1,ASSLSGGFQETQY